The 30 T cell receptor beta chains listed next were all sequenced from one sample in a study of T cells after yellow fever vaccination. TCRdb reprocessed the 5' RACE reads with MiXCR, giving one entry per CDR3 protein. The data show a few hundred thousand distinct CDR3 sequences, approximately 4.3% seen once. Source: PBMCs, taken 15 days after the yellow fever booster vaccination. These receptors originate from a man between 18 and 29 years old who received the YFV17D yellow fever vaccine.

This clonotype was counted ten times or more. The V and J genes are TRBV2 and TRBJ1-5; D is possibly TRBD1 (5 bases). Looked up from germline, CDR1 is SNHLY and CDR2 is FYNNEI. The V end lost 6 bases, the J end lost 4 bases, and 13 bases lay between the germline ends. The CDR3 extends over 14 amino acids. This chain's CDR3 is CASRQDGTNQPQHF. Here the CDR3 DNA reads TGTGCCAGCAGGCAGGATGGGACGAATCAGCCCCAGCATTTT.

CDR3 protein: CSAIDQSLEPDTQYF. The CDR3, as DNA: TGCAGTGCTATCGATCAGAGCTTAGAGCCAGATACGCAGTATTTT. This chain links TRBV20-1 with TRBJ2-3, with unresolved D. The germline CDR1 and CDR2 sequences are DFQATT and SNEGSKA (reference sequence). CDR3 length: 15 residues. V dropped 4 bases and J dropped 4 bases, with 18 bases sitting between them.

V is TRBV4-1 and J is TRBJ1-5; TRBD1 aligns across 8 bases. After removal of 0 bases from V and 6 bases from J, the junction contained 25 bases not matched to a gene. This CDR3 spans 22 amino acids. Germline CDR1 reads MGHRA; CDR2 reads YSYEKL. CDR3 sequence reads: CASSQDRSQSLLRQGRIQPQHF. The CDR3 DNA reads TGCGCCAGCAGCCAAGATCGGTCTCAGTCCCTCCTTAGACAGGGGAGAATTCAGCCCCAGCATTTT.

This clonotype came up a few times. The chain has TRBV7-9 and TRBJ2-1; 9 positions match TRBD2. V was clipped by 0 bases and J by 3 bases; unmatched bases: 6. CDR1 is SEHNR, CDR2 FQNEAQ, per germline (reference sequence). This CDR3 is 17 amino acids long. The CDR3 sequence: CASSLASRGGVYNEQFF. The CDR3 DNA follows: TGTGCCAGCAGCTTAGCGTCGCGGGGGGGCGTCTACAATGAGCAGTTCTTC.

This clonotype was detected ten times or more. This sequence joins TRBV5-5 and TRBJ2-2; D perhaps matches TRBD2 (5 bases). V was clipped by 2 bases and J by 1 base, with 6 bases between them. This CDR3 is built from 14 residues. Germline CDR1 is SGHKS and CDR2 is YYEKEE (reference sequence). The CDR3 here is CASSFGMNTGELFF. The DNA for the CDR3 is TGTGCCAGCAGCTTCGGGATGAACACCGGGGAGCTGTTTTTT.

V usage is TRBV7-6 and J usage is TRBJ2-3; possibly TRBD1 for D (6 bases). The germline CDR1 and CDR2 sequences are SGHVS and FNYEAQ. This CDR3 contains 16 residues. The germline V and J ends were trimmed by 0 bases and 3 bases, with 13 bases remaining between them. The CDR3 DNA follows: TGTGCCAGCAGCTTAGCCACAGGGATAAGTACAGATACGCAGTATTTT. Its translation: CASSLATGISTDTQYF.

This clonotype occurred many times. The chain combines TRBV5-1 with TRBJ2-1, with 11 bases matching TRBD2. The V and J ends lost 0 bases and 8 bases, in that order; junction bases with no gene match: 4. Per the germline V gene, CDR1 is SGHRS and CDR2 is YFSETQ. CDR3 length equals 15 residues. CDR3 DNA: TGCGCCAGCAGCTTGGCGGGACTAGCGGTCCATGAGCAGTTCTTC. Translated: CASSLAGLAVHEQFF.

Many counts were recorded for this clonotype. The chain links TRBV6-2 or TRBV6-3 to TRBJ2-1; D not resolved. CDR1 and CDR2 (germline): MNHEY, SVGEGT. V was trimmed by 9 bases and J by 0 bases, leaving 12 bases between them. The CDR3 runs 14 residues. The CDR3 loop is CASRDSSSYNEQFF. CDR3 nucleotide sequence: TGTGCCAGTCGAGACTCGAGCTCCTACAATGAGCAGTTCTTC.

This clonotype was seen repeatedly, ten times or more. The genes are TRBV5-1 and TRBJ1-1; no clear D gene. The V and J ends lost 7 bases and 2 bases respectively, with 9 bases between them. Germline-derived CDR1 and CDR2 are SGHRS and YFSETQ. The CDR3 runs to 12 residues. The CDR3 DNA follows: TGCGCCAGCGGCGAGGGAAACACTGAAGCTTTCTTT. This sequence encodes CASGEGNTEAFF.

This clonotype has just a few counts. This chain links TRBV6-5 with TRBJ2-7; 10 nucleotides match TRBD1. The J segment lost 4 bases and the V segment lost 2 bases, leaving 2 bases of the junction unmatched. The CDR3 contains 14 residues. The germline CDR1 and CDR2 sequences are MNHEY and SVGAGI. CDR3 amino acids: CASSYKGQGYEQYV. In DNA form, the CDR3 reads TGTGCCAGCAGTTACAAGGGACAGGGGTACGAGCAGTACGTC.

As for this clonotype: A much larger clone differs from this one at a single base, so this may be a read error. The chain combines TRBV5-5 with TRBJ2-2, with 10 bases lining up with TRBD2. The germline gives CDR1 SGHKS, CDR2 YYEKEE (reference sequence). The CDR3 sequence is 15 residues long. DNA of the CDR3: TGTGCCAGCAGCCAGCGGGAGGGAAACAGCGGGGAGCTGTTTTTT. This gives the protein CASSQREGNSGELFF.

This clonotype came up many times. This rearrangement joins TRBV5-1 to TRBJ2-1; TRBD2 matches at 9 bases. J gave up 4 bases and V 3 bases, and 5 bases lay outside the gene matches. CDR3 length equals 15 residues. Per germline, CDR1 SGHRS and CDR2 YFSETQ. The CDR3 DNA sequence: TGCGCCAGCAGCTATTCTACTAGCGGGTACAATGAGCAGTTCTTC. It codes for CASSYSTSGYNEQFF.

The chain combines TRBV20-1 with TRBJ1-1; no clear D. The CDR3 is 13 amino acids. The germline CDR1 and CDR2 sequences are DFQATT and SNEGSKA (reference sequence). V lost 5 bases and J lost 1, with 11 bases in between. DNA for the CDR3: TGCAGTGCTGAGGGAGAGACGAACACTGAAGCTTTCTTT. Its translation: CSAEGETNTEAFF.

This clonotype came up many times. V and J are TRBV6-6 and TRBJ2-2; 12 positions match TRBD1. This CDR3 spans 17 amino acids. Per the germline V gene, CDR1 is MNHNY and CDR2 is SVGAGI (reference sequence). Losses at the gene ends were 6 bases for V and 6 bases for J; bases not matched to a gene: 11. This CDR3 is CASRLLPGTGGSGELFF. In DNA, the CDR3 is TGTGCCAGCAGACTGCTGCCCGGGACAGGGGGCTCCGGGGAGCTGTTTTTT.

This clonotype was counted a few times. V gene TRBV4-3 combines with J gene TRBJ2-7; possibly TRBD2 for D (5 bases). The germline V gene has CDR1 LGHNA and CDR2 YSLEER. With 0 bases removed from V and 3 bases from J, the gap between germline ends came to 12 bases. CDR3 length equals 15 residues. CDR3 coding DNA: TGCGCCAGCAGCCAAGAATCGCGGGCGGGCTACGAGCAGTACTTC. It codes for CASSQESRAGYEQYF.

This clonotype was seen repeatedly, ten times or more. This rearrangement joins TRBV27 to TRBJ2-3, with a weak D call TRBD2 (7 bases). With 5 bases removed from V and 1 base from J, the gap between germline ends came to 19 bases. Germline assignment: CDR1 MNHEY and CDR2 SMNVEV (reference sequence). The CDR3 is made up of 17 amino acids. CDR3 in DNA: TGTGCCAGCAGTGGTTTCTGGAGGGGGGGTGGCACAGATACGCAGTATTTT. Translating gives CASSGFWRGGGTDTQYF.

This clonotype has just a few counts. This chain's CDR3 is CASSPSLAGVPNEQFF. CDR3 DNA sequence: TGCGCCAGCAGCCCCTCTCTAGCGGGGGTCCCGAATGAGCAGTTCTTC. This rearrangement joins TRBV5-1 to TRBJ2-1, with TRBD2 matching over 10 bases. CDR3 length: 16 amino acids. The V segment lost 4 bases and the J segment 7 bases; nucleotides outside the gene matches: 11. Germline V CDR1 and CDR2: SGHRS, YFSETQ.

Many counts were recorded for this clonotype. The chain employs TRBV6-5 and TRBJ2-3; D possibly corresponds to TRBD2 (6 bases). The germline V and J ends were trimmed by 2 bases and 6 bases, with 9 bases remaining between them. Looked up from germline, CDR1 is MNHEY and CDR2 is SVGAGI. The CDR3 runs to 13 residues. The chain's CDR3 is CASSYTGLDTQYF. The CDR3 bases are TGTGCCAGCAGTTACACGGGACTGGATACGCAGTATTTT.

This clonotype was counted many times. The chain has TRBV4-2 and TRBJ1-3; D ambiguous. V lost 0 bases and J 4 bases, leaving 10 bases between the germline ends. This CDR3 spans 15 amino acids. Germline V gene data show CDR1 as LGHNA and CDR2 as YNFKEQ. The CDR3 sequence is CASSQDGKYGNTIYF. The CDR3 DNA is TGTGCCAGCAGCCAAGACGGGAAATACGGAAACACCATATATTTT.

The table lists this clonotype with many counts. The chain combines TRBV7-9 with TRBJ2-4; a possible D gene is TRBD1 (6 bases). With 1 base removed from V and 3 bases from J, the gap between germline ends came to 13 bases. Looked up from germline, CDR1 is SEHNR and CDR2 is FQNEAQ (reference sequence). This CDR3 spans 16 amino acids. CDR3 DNA sequence: TGTGCCAGCAGCTTAGTAGGGGGTTTTGGCAAAAACATTCAGTACTTC. Amino acid sequence: CASSLVGGFGKNIQYF. Based on the CDR3 plus reference TRBV7-9 and TRBJ2-4, the full variable domain is DTGVSQNPRHKITKRGQNVTFRCDPISEHNRLYWYRQTLGQGPEFLTYFQNEAQLEKSRLLSDRFSAERPKGSFSTLEIQRTEQGDSAMYLCASSLVGGFGKNIQYFGAGTRLSVL.

There are a few counts of this clonotype. V gene TRBV7-9 combines with J gene TRBJ1-1; 11 bases are shared with TRBD1. The CDR3 loop spans 15 amino acids. Germline-derived CDR1 and CDR2 are SEHNR and FQNEAQ (reference sequence). V dropped 5 bases and J dropped 3; count of bases not matched to a gene: 5. CDR3 DNA: TGTGCCAGCAGCCCGGACAGGGGGCTGGACACTGAAGCTTTCTTT. The encoded protein is CASSPDRGLDTEAFF.

In its sample, this clonotype was seen a few times. The chain joins TRBV7-2 to TRBJ1-5, with 8 positions matching TRBD1. Germline V gene sequence: CDR1 SGHTA, CDR2 FQGNSA. Germline trimming cut 5 bases from V and 3 bases from J; bases unmatched to any gene: 9. CDR3 length equals 16 residues. The CDR3 DNA is TGTGCCAGCAGCGTTGGGACAGGAAGCGTCAATCAGCCCCAGCATTTT. The encoded protein is CASSVGTGSVNQPQHF.

The DNA of the CDR3 is TGTGCCAGCAGCTTGGCGGGCCCCTGGGCCAAAAACATTCAGTACTTC. Protein product: CASSLAGPWAKNIQYF. V gene TRBV5-4 combines with J gene TRBJ2-4; D is unclear. Looked up from germline, CDR1 is SGHNT and CDR2 is YYREEE (reference sequence). CDR3 length equals 16 residues. Trimming removed 0 bases at V and 1 base at J, with 11 bases between. The variable domain in full, with the rest retrieved from reference TRBV5-4 and TRBJ2-4, is ETGVTQSPTHLIKTRGQQVTLRCSSQSGHNTVSWYQQALGQGPQFIFQYYREEENGRGNFPPRFSGLQFPNYSSELNVNALELDDSALYLCASSLAGPWAKNIQYFGAGTRLSVL.

This clonotype was counted between two and nine times. The V call is TRBV10-3, the J call TRBJ2-1, with 11 nucleotides matching TRBD2. The trim removed 8 bases at V and 4 bases at J, leaving 10 bases unmatched. The germline V gene has CDR1 ENHRY and CDR2 SYGVKD. CDR3 length: 16 residues. CDR3 residues: CAIGPTSGGAYNEQFF. The CDR3, as DNA: TGTGCCATCGGTCCAACTAGCGGGGGTGCTTACAATGAGCAGTTCTTC.

This clonotype was observed many times. The chain joins TRBV5-1 to TRBJ2-3; 7 nucleotides agree with TRBD2. After removal of 0 bases from V and 2 bases from J, the junction contained 9 bases not matched to a gene. This CDR3 has 17 residues. Germline V gene data show CDR1 as SGHRS and CDR2 as YFSETQ. The CDR3 sequence is CASSLGSGTTLTDTQYF. The CDR3, as DNA: TGCGCCAGCAGCTTGGGCTCCGGGACTACTCTCACAGATACGCAGTATTTT.

The table lists this clonotype with a few counts. This chain connects TRBV5-1 to TRBJ2-1; no clear D gene. Between the trimmed V and J ends, which lost 7 bases and 6 bases, there was a span of 20 bases. The CDR3 is 15 residues long. The germline V gene has CDR1 SGHRS and CDR2 YFSETQ. CDR3 DNA sequence: TGCGCCAGCGGGTTCTCGGACGCCCCGGGCAATGAGCAGTTCTTC. Amino acid sequence: CASGFSDAPGNEQFF.

At least ten counts were recorded for this clonotype. V and J are TRBV7-2 and TRBJ1-1, with TRBD1 matching over 10 bases. Germline lookup yields CDR1 SGHTA and CDR2 FQGNSA. The CDR3 sequence is 15 residues long. With V trimmed by 6 bases and J by 5 bases, 9 bases remained unmatched. As DNA, the CDR3 is TGTGCCAGCAGTCAGACAGGGGGCCGAGCGACTGAAGCTTTCTTT. It yields the protein CASSQTGGRATEAFF. The variable domain in full, completed from reference TRBV7-2 and TRBJ1-1, reads GAGVSQSPSNKVTEKGKDVELRCDPISGHTALYWYRQSLGQGLEFLIYFQGNSAPDKSGLPSDRFSAERTGGSVSTLTIQRTQQEDSAVYLCASSQTGGRATEAFFGQGTRLTVV.

This clonotype was detected ten times or more. The chain couples TRBV6-1 to TRBJ1-1, with a weak D call TRBD1 (5 bases). This CDR3 is built from 13 residues. Trimming left V 6 bases short and J 5 bases short, with 13 bases between. Germline V gene data show CDR1 as MNHNS and CDR2 as SASEGT. The CDR3 nucleotides read TGTGCCAGCAGACTTCTGGGGGGGACTGAAGCTTTCTTT. It specifies CASRLLGGTEAFF.

The V and J genes are TRBV7-2 and TRBJ2-7, with 9 bases lining up with TRBD1. Germline CDR1 SGHTA, CDR2 FQGNSA. The CDR3 spans 13 residues. The J segment lost 5 bases and the V segment lost 5 bases, leaving 4 bases of the junction unmatched. In DNA form, the CDR3 reads TGTGCCAGCAGCCGGGACAGGGCCCACGAGCAGTACGTC. Translated, it gives CASSRDRAHEQYV.

In this sample, this clonotype turned up many times. The V gene is TRBV5-8, the J gene TRBJ2-2; D could derive from TRBD1 or TRBD2 (6 bases each). The CDR3 runs to 15 residues. Germline V CDR1 and CDR2: SGHTS, YDEGEE. Trimming removed 2 bases from V and 5 bases from J, with 13 bases in between. CDR3 loop: CASSFRGAGTGELFF. CDR3 nucleotide sequence: TGTGCCAGCAGCTTTAGGGGGGCCGGTACCGGGGAGCTGTTTTTT.